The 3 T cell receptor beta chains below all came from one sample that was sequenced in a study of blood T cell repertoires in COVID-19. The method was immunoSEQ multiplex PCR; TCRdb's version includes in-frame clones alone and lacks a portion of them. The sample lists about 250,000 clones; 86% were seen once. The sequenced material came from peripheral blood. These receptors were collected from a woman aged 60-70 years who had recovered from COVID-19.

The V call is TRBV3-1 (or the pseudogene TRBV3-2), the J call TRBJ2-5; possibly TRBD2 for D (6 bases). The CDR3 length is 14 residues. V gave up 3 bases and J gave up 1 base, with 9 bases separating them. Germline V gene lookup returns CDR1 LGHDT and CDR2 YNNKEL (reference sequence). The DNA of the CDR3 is TGTGCCAGCAGCCATGGGAGGCTCCAAGAGACCCAGTACTTC. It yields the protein CASSHGRLQETQYF.

The CDR3 bases are TGTGCCAGCAGAATTTTCGGTTTTGGGGCCACTGGAAACACCATATATTTT. It codes for CASRIFGFGATGNTIYF. The gene calls are TRBV5-6 and TRBJ1-3, with D possibly TRBD1 on 5 matching bases. Germline CDR1 is SGHDT and CDR2 is YYEEEE. V was shortened by 5 bases and J by 2 bases, with 20 bases between the two germline ends. This CDR3 is built from 17 residues. Full variable domain (rest looked up from reference TRBV5-6 and TRBJ1-3): DAGVTQSPTHLIKTRGQQVTLRCSPKSGHDTVSWYQQALGQGPQFIFQYYEEEERQRGNFPDRFSGHQFPNYSSELNVNALLLGDSALYLCASRIFGFGATGNTIYFGEGSWLTVV.

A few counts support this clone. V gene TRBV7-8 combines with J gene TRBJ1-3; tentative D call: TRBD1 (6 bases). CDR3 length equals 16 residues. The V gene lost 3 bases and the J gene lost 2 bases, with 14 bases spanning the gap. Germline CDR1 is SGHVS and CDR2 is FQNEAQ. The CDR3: CASSFSTGNTGNTIYF. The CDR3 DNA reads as TGTGCCAGCAGCTTTTCGACAGGCAACACTGGAAACACCATATATTTT.